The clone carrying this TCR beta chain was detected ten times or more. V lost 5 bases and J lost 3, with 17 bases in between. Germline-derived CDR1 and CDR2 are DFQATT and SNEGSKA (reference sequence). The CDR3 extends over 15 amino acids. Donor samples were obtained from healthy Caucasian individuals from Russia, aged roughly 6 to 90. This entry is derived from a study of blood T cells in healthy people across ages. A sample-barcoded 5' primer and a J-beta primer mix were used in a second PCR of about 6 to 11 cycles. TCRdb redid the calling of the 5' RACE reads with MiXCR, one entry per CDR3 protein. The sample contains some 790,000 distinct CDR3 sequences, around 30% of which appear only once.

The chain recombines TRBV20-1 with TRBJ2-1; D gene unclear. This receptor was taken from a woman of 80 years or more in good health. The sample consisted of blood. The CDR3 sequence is CSASNRLKGYNEQFF. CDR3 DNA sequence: TGCAGTGCTTCCAATCGATTAAAAGGCTACAATGAGCAGTTCTTC.